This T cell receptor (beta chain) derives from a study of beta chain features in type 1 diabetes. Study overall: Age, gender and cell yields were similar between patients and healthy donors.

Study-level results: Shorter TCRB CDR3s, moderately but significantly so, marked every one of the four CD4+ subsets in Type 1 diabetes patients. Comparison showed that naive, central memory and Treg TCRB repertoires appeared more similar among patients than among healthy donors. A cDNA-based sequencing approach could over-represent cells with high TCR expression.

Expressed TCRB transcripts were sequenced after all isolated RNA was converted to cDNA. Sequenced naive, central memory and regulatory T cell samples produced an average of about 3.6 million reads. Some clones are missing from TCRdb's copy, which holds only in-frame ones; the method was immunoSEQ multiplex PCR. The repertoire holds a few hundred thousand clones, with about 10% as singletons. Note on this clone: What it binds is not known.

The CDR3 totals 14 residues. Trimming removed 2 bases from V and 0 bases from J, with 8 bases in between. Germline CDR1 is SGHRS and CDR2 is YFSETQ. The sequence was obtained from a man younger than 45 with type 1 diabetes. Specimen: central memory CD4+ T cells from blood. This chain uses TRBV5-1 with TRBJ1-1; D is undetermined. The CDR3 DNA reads TGCGCCAGCAGCTTATCAGCTTTGAACACTGAAGCTTTCTTT. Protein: CASSLSALNTEAFF.